This T cell receptor (beta chain) was profiled in a study of T cell responses to AZD1222 COVID-19 vaccine. Study-wide points: The donor group comprised mostly white British people and more females; the analysis possibly underestimated clonal diversity.

Concerning this clone itself: As yet, its antigen is unknown.

V trimming: 5 bases; J trimming: 5 bases; junction bases outside the gene matches: 16. Germline values: CDR1 SGHAT, CDR2 FQNNGV. The CDR3 runs to 18 residues. Method: immunoSEQ multiplex PCR; TCRdb's copy keeps in-frame clones and lacks some. Among just over 150,000 clones listed, 85% to 90% were seen once. The source is an adult who received the AZD1222 COVID-19 vaccine. The V gene is TRBV11-2, the J gene TRBJ2-2; 8 nucleotides match TRBD1. The specimen was peripheral blood, collected 28 days after the second AZD1222 dose. In DNA form, the CDR3 reads TGTGCCAGCAGCGCAACCCTCGGACAGGGCAGGGCGACCGGGGAGCTGTTTTTT. It yields the protein CASSATLGQGRATGELFF.